Listed below are T cell receptor beta chains from one sample, sequenced in a study of OX40 agonist ivuxolimab in advanced cancers. Clones were sequenced by immunoSEQ multiplex PCR, and TCRdb holds only the in-frame ones, with some missing. Here the sample spans 65,000 to 100,000 clones, about 85% being singletons. Sequenced material: CD4+ or CD8+ T cells sorted from blood, taken in a trial of the OX40 agonist ivuxolimab. These receptors were taken from an adult with an advanced solid tumor such as melanoma, head and neck, liver or kidney cancer. Each CDR3 is given with its conserved first and last residue.

CDR3 length | V gene | CDR3 protein
14 | TRBV5-5 | CASSFDSSGNTIYF
14 | TRBV7-9 | CASTRRAEKETQYF
14 | TRBV6-1 | CASVTSGSHNEQFF
13 | TRBV27 | CASSLSGGGPQYF
15 | TRBV11-2 | CASSSGQSYNEKLFF
14 | TRBV6-1 | CASSAWGTGIGYTF
16 | TRBV7-2 | CASSLVAGGLNNEQFF
11 | TRBV7-2 | CASSSDYEQYF
16 | TRBV28 | CASSPSQGSGANVLTF
14 | TRBV19 | CASSNRGTNQPQHF
17 | TRBV28 | CASSLVSGRGGSYEQYF
13 | TRBV27 | CASSPRIEFEQYF
15 | TRBV30 | CAWSGPRTGQYGYTF
13 | TRBV27 | CASSQTSGSEQYF
13 | TRBV28 | CASSRGGYNEQFF
13 | TRBV6-5 | CASKPGYNSPLHF
14 | TRBV29-1 | CSARLAETSYEQYF
15 | TRBV7-7 | CASSRRSGLDNEQFF
15 | TRBV10-1 | CASSLDIPASDTQYF
15 | TRBV5-6 | CASSPPGSLYNEQFF
17 | TRBV5-1 | CASRPRTGVSGTDTQYF
13 | TRBV5-5 | CASSLEAPDTQYF
17 | TRBV5-5 | CASSLAFEGEITGELFF
16 | TRBV14 | CASSRLAGGTYNEQFF
15 | TRBV4-2 | CASSQDLVGQETQYF
17 | TRBV2 | CASSELGAGRMNTEAFF
14 | TRBV2 | CASLGRRLTGELFF
16 | TRBV28 | CASSRAGASNTGELFF
15 | TRBV7-9 | CASSLGLAGGDTQYF
15 | TRBV11-2 | CASSSPYSGANVLTF
15 | TRBV30 | CAWSVRGNSGNTIYF
13 | TRBV27 | CATTDGIYNEQFF
15 | TRBV4-3 | CASSPGTEGNSPLHF
16 | TRBV14 | CASSQDRLSGANVLTF
16 | TRBV28 | CASRRDRGPVNYGYTF
14 | TRBV10-3 | CAISDRDLSYEQYF
11 | TRBV30 | CAWSVYEKLFF
17 | TRBV5-4 | CASSPSGGPSSYNEQFF
13 | TRBV30 | CAWSVAGGRDQYF
15 | TRBV28 | CASSLLGLVLNEQFF
16 | TRBV19 | CASSIGAGGPYNEQFF
15 | TRBV11-3 | CASSDTKFSVGELFF
16 | TRBV6-6 | CASSYPTWANTGELFF
16 | TRBV11-2 | CASSLDGGQGRETQYF
16 | TRBV4-3 | CASSQGLAGVTDTQYF
17 | TRBV10-1 | CASSELIAGHPTDTQYF
14 | TRBV6-1 | CASRAGGRSYEQYF
13 | TRBV5-4 | CASSLNLGVEQYF
17 | TRBV7-8 | CASSPGIAGGRAGELFF
13 | TRBV9 | CASSDATSGGYTF
18 | TRBV28 | CASRITGIVLSGANVLTF
13 | TRBV28 | CASIHRGRNEQFF
16 | TRBV10-1 | CASSESRALSNQPQHF
12 | TRBV28 | CASSPPSLGQYF
14 | TRBV7-9 | CASSLGLITDTQYF
12 | TRBV12-5 | CASGFEGNEQFF
13 | TRBV7-9 | CASSLGVGNEQFF